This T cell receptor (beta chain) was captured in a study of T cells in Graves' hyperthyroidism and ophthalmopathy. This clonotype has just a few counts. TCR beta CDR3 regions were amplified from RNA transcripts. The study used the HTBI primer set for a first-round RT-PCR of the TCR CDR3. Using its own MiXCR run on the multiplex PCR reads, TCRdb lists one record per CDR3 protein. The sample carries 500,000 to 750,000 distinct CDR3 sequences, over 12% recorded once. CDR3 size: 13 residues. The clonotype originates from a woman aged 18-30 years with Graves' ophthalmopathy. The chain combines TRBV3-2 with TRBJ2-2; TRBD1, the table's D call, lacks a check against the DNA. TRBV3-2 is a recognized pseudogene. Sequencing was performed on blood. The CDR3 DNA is TGTGCCAGCAGACGCGGGCGAACCGGGGAGCTGTTTTTT. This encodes CASRRGRTGELFF.